This TCR beta chain was captured by sequencing in a study of CD8+ T cells in alopecia areata. Overall study context: A regimen of oral tofacitinib, 5 to 10 mg twice daily, was given to treated patients.

Study results and limitations: Scalp clonality and expanded CD8+ clones among the top 100 fell significantly with tofacitinib.

Between the trimmed V and J ends, which lost 5 bases and 3 bases, there was a span of 10 bases. From germline, CDR1 is ENHRY and CDR2 SYGVKD. The CDR3 totals 13 residues. Worth noting for this clone: The antigen is undetermined.

Regarding treatment: oral pan-JAK inhibitor, 5-10 mg twice daily. Reverse transcription of extracted RNA yielded cDNA, which provided the sequencing template. Generated by immunoSEQ multiplex PCR, the TCRdb table keeps only in-frame clones and is missing some. In the table there are roughly 280,000 clones, 60% of which are singletons. This TCR was recovered from a human donor with alopecia areata. Sample: CD4+ T cells sorted from blood, taken at roughly week 52, from a patient treated with tofacitinib. The chain uses TRBV10-3 and TRBJ2-5; D gene unclear. The CDR3 DNA reads TGTGCCATCAGTACTGGGTCTGAAGAGACCCAGTACTTC. Translating it yields CAISTGSEETQYF.